Sequencing of this T cell receptor (beta chain) was carried out in a study of spatial heterogeneity in lung cancer. Study information: Fewer alpha-chain than beta-chain sequences were consistently detected.

On each TCR cDNA molecule, a unique molecular identifier was present. One entry per CDR3 protein, called by TCRdb with MiXCR from the 5' RACE reads. The top ten clones hold 43% of a sample with 40,000 to 55,000 distinct CDR3 sequences, about 6.7% of them seen once. This CDR3 region has 16 residues. In germline, CDR1 is SGHTA, CDR2 FQGNSA. The V end was cut by 1 base, the J end by 4 bases, with 15 bases between. The sample's time point: sample taken at primary tumor resection. From tumor, nontumor lung or frozen PBMC, whole RNA was taken unsorted for sequencing. This clonotype was counted at least ten times.

The gene calls are TRBV7-2 and TRBJ2-3, with D maybe TRBD1 (5 bases). This TCR was recovered from a female donor with early-stage non-small cell lung cancer. The sequencing used PBMCs, collected at surgery. In DNA, the CDR3 is TGTGCCAGCAGCTTAGGGGGCGGATATACGTCAGATACGCAGTATTTT. This translates into CASSLGGGYTSDTQYF. The variable domain in full, with the rest retrieved from reference TRBV7-2 and TRBJ2-3, is GAGVSQSPSNKVTEKGKDVELRCDPISGHTALYWYRQSLGQGLEFLIYFQGNSAPDKSGLPSDRFSAERTGGSVSTLTIQRTQQEDSAVYLCASSLGGGYTSDTQYFGPGTRLTVL.